This T cell receptor (beta chain) was found in a study of post-analysis software for immune sequencing data. About the study: The patients showed relapsing-remitting, secondary progressive and progressive-relapsing multiple sclerosis courses.

The V end was cut by 1 base, the J end by 6 bases, with 20 bases between. Germline CDR1 is SGHRS and CDR2 is YFSETQ. This CDR3 is built from 17 residues. Study observations and caveats: Controls significantly exceeded multiple sclerosis patients in normalized Chao1 diversity. Under the F measure, samples that were prepared in one batch clustered strongly together. Several TRBV segments, TRBV5-6, TRBV5-1 and TRBV20-1 among them, were found more frequent in patients than controls.

TCR beta libraries were prepared from cDNA with unique molecular identifiers. Some 500,000 cDNA molecules were recovered from an input of roughly 0.85 to 10 million T cells. A single record per CDR3 protein comes from TCRdb applying MiXCR to the PCR reads. The table records 820,000 or so distinct CDR3 sequences, about 57% of them present only once. A note on this clonotype: Its cognate antigen is unknown.

The chain is built from TRBV5-1 and TRBJ2-1, with D tentatively TRBD1 or TRBD2 (5 bases each). The sample consisted of blood. This receptor was obtained from a girl aged 10 to 17 with multiple sclerosis. The DNA for the CDR3 is TGCGCCAGCAGCTTGTCGGGGCTGTCAATTCGGATCAATGAGCAGTTCTTC. This codes for CASSLSGLSIRINEQFF.